This T cell receptor beta chain was profiled in a study of blood T cell repertoires in COVID-19. For the study at large: Specimens from acute and convalescent COVID-19 originated in the United States, Italy and Spain.

Original methodology: From reference gene primer amplification, estimates of nucleated cell counts were derived. Method: immunoSEQ multiplex PCR; TCRdb's copy keeps in-frame clones and lacks some. Clone size and V and J calls were adopted from that table, with D and trimming inferred from the DNA. The profile shows under 45,000 clones, over 60% of them singletons. V gave up 5 bases and J gave up 0 bases, with 8 bases separating them. Germline V gene sequence: CDR1 WNHNN, CDR2 SYGVQD (reference sequence). The CDR3 runs 14 residues. The specimen was peripheral blood. J is TRBJ1-3 and V is TRBV10-1, with no clear D. The source of this sequence is a man in his sixties with active COVID-19. The CDR3 here is CASSPDYSGNTIYF. The CDR3 nucleotides read TGCGCCAGCAGTCCAGACTACTCTGGAAACACCATATATTTT.